This T cell receptor beta chain was documented in a study of human T cells and chemical hapten exposure (TCRdb year 2021). Background on the whole study: For sensitization, 2% DPC in acetone was applied to a 2 cm by 2 cm area of upper inner arm skin. The libraries were sequenced as a pool, and the TCR yield per sample differed mostly because of small variations in library volumes within the pool. Blood for TCR sequencing was provided by twenty-nine alopecia patients at one to four time points (pre-sensitization, 2, 6 and 24 weeks). Blood was sampled from patients pre-sensitization (week 0) and at 2, 6 and about 24 weeks after DPC sensitization. Peripheral blood TCR repertoire changes were tracked in vivo in alopecia patients during primary and secondary sensitization to the hapten diphenylcyclopropenone (DPC). Patch testing on the upper back used Finn chambers containing 0.01% DPC, with scoring done after 6 days according to International Contact Dermatitis Research Group standards. Throughout the roughly 24-week study period, patients were also given weekly therapeutic DPC doses on the scalp. Most of the patients in the cohort were female, and the cohort covered alopecia areata with under or over 50% scalp involvement, alopecia totalis and alopecia universalis. From each blood RNA sample, both TCR alpha and TCR beta chains were sequenced.

Inclusive of the bounding cysteine and phenylalanine, the CDR3 is 15 residues long. CDR3 DNA is the only sequence kept; it has 45 bases, read in frame from the first base. CDR1 and CDR2 are read off the germline V gene as MGHDK and SYGVNS. V gives up 3 bases and J gives up 8 bases, and the segment between their germline ends measures 18 bases. The full study reports these points: All patients had alopecia, a presumed autoimmune disease, so their immune response might differ from that of healthy individuals. After repeated subsampling, changes were observed in the strength of the expansion versus patch-test correlation and in the threshold at which the correlation became significant. Patch test score correlated positively with the number of PT1 expanded TCRs, reaching significance at thresholds 8, 16 and 32 but not at 4. Significantly more large CDR3 similarity clusters were formed by expanded TCRs than by pre-sensitization or healthy control sets, consistent with antigen-driven responses. DPC sensitization did not change the number of TCRs with a frequency above 1 in 1000, and there was no evidence of changes in global repertoire structure.

To prepare the library, RACE was applied. TCRdb lists the instrument as NextSeq 500. Library preparation attached unique molecular identifiers to individual cDNA molecules for quantitative, reproducible TCR counting. As for the authors' bioinformatics: A median of around 100,000 TCRs per sample was observed, with a range of about 20,000 to 750,000. The Decombinator software suite was used to annotate V, J and CDR3 in the TCR reads. To make PS versus PT1 abundance plots, every sample was subsampled to the same number of TCRs (28,000). Expanded TCRs were defined as absent before sensitization and observed at least eight times at the 2-week time point. TCRdb itself trimmed the public reads at Q25 with fastp, ran MiXCR and retained productive beta chains. Rows merge per CDR3 protein into single entries with the most common DNA and genes. The V and J calls follow TCRdb's processing rather than the paper's. The sample yields over 50,000 distinct CDR3 sequences; more than 9.5% were counted once. The top ten hold around 1.8% of the sample.

Per the publication, the time point label means: patch test 1, 2 weeks after DPC sensitization. The treatment or condition label, read with the paper, signifies: therapeutic diphenylcyclopropenone sensitization with weekly scalp DPC. Unfractionated whole blood was collected in Tempus Blood RNA tubes, and total RNA was extracted from that blood. At every patch-test visit, the blood draw took place before the patch test was put on. Eligible patients were aged 18 to 70, diagnosed with alopecia, deemed suitable for DPC therapy, and excluded if pregnant. The table lists this clonotype with many counts. Its antigen is unknown. Base-call qualities are not available, and no considerably larger clone is one nucleotide away.

The V and J genes are TRBV25-1 and TRBJ2-3; the D region may be TRBD1 or TRBD2, each matching 5 bases equally. Sample: whole blood, taken in connection with sensitization to the hapten diphenylcyclopropenone (DPC). This clonotype was sampled from a woman in her forties with alopecia areata. Some clones in this sample may be carry-over from other donors' samples. In nucleotides, the sequence is TGTGCCAGCAGTGACCGGACTGTCCTGCAGGGTACGCAGTATTTT. The encoded protein is CASSDRTVLQGTQYF.